This T cell receptor (beta chain) was profiled in a study of human T cells and chemical hapten exposure. This clonotype showed up many times. There are 15 residues in the CDR3. V was pared by 1 base and J by 4 bases, with 7 bases of the junction left unmatched. Germline lookup yields CDR1 LGHNA and CDR2 YNFKEQ. Time point noted: patch test 1, 2 weeks after DPC sensitization. Treatment reported: therapeutic diphenylcyclopropenone sensitization with weekly scalp DPC. MiXCR was run by TCRdb on the RACE reads, yielding one entry per CDR3 protein. This table has approximately 100,000 distinct CDR3 sequences, 11% appearing once.

The rearrangement links TRBV4-2 to TRBJ2-7; 7 nucleotides align to TRBD2. The sample in question was whole blood, obtained in connection with sensitization to the hapten diphenylcyclopropenone (DPC). The receptor was derived from a woman in her thirties or forties with alopecia areata. Some clones in this sample may be carry-over from other donors' samples. The CDR3 spells CASSQGGRAAYEQYF. DNA of the CDR3: TGTGCCAGCAGCCAAGGGGGGAGGGCCGCTTACGAGCAGTACTTC.